The 5 T cell receptor beta chains presented below share a single source sample, sequenced in a study of cytotoxic CD8 clonotypes in ibrutinib-treated CLL. Profiled with immunoSEQ multiplex PCR; TCRdb holds only in-frame clones, not every one. The sample lists some 76,000 clones; around four fifths were seen once. The starting material was PBMCs, obtained after 24 months of ibrutinib treatment. The source is a human donor with chronic lymphocytic leukemia.

This chain joins TRBV2 and TRBJ2-3, with D perhaps TRBD1 or TRBD2 (7 bases each). Germline V gene data show CDR1 as SNHLY and CDR2 as FYNNEI. The CDR3 consists of 14 residues. V gave up 7 bases and J gave up 4 bases, with 15 bases separating them. CDR3 bases: TGTGCCAGCACCCTGGGAGGGGGCGCAGATACGCAGTATTTT. It is translated as CASTLGGGADTQYF.

Points on this clone: This sample also contains other DNA sequences that code for the same CDR3. This chain connects TRBV5-1 to TRBJ2-2; D may be TRBD1 or TRBD2 (5 bases each). CDR1 and CDR2 (germline): SGHRS, YFSETQ. This CDR3 spans 13 amino acids. V lost 7 bases and J lost 3, with 10 bases in between. CDR3 sequence (DNA): TGCGCCAGCTCGAGGGGAGACACCGGGGAGCTGTTTTTT. It encodes CASSRGDTGELFF.

This chain links TRBV6-5 with TRBJ2-2; 11 bases match TRBD2. Germline-derived CDR1 and CDR2 are MNHEY and SVGAGI. This CDR3 contains 15 residues. The V gene end was trimmed by 6 bases and the J gene end by 6 bases; junction bases not matched to a gene: 6. In nucleotides, the CDR3 is TGTGCCAGCAGGAAGACTAGCGGGATGGCCGGGGAGCTGTTTTTT. As protein: CASRKTSGMAGELFF.

This clone was found once. The DNA for the CDR3 is TGTGCCAGCAGCTTGCCCGGACAGGCATCTGGAAACACCATATATTTT. Translating it yields CASSLPGQASGNTIYF. The chain couples TRBV5-5 to TRBJ1-3; TRBD1 matches at 7 bases. The germline gives CDR1 SGHKS, CDR2 YYEKEE (reference sequence). V dropped 1 base and J dropped 1; count of bases not matched to a gene: 5. This CDR3 comprises 16 residues. The complete variable domain, with remaining parts taken from reference TRBV5-5 and TRBJ1-3, reads DAGVTQSPTHLIKTRGQQVTLRCSPISGHKSVSWYQQVLGQGPQFIFQYYEKEERGRGNFPDRFSARQFPNYSSELNVNALLLGDSALYLCASSLPGQASGNTIYFGEGSWLTVV.

The V call is TRBV18, the J call TRBJ1-5; D is unclear. This CDR3 is built from 12 residues. The V gene's germline CDR1 is KGHSH and CDR2 LQKENI. V lost 8 bases and J 4 bases, leaving 9 bases between the germline ends. CDR3 bases: TGTGCCAGCCGGGAAGATAATCAGCCCCAGCATTTT. This gives the protein CASREDNQPQHF. Full variable domain (outside the CDR3, taken from reference TRBV18 and TRBJ1-5): NAGVMQNPRHLVRRRGQEARLRCSPMKGHSHVYWYRQLPEEGLKFMVYLQKENIIDESGMPKERFSAEFPKEGPSILRIQQVVRGDSAAYFCASREDNQPQHFGDGTRLSIL.